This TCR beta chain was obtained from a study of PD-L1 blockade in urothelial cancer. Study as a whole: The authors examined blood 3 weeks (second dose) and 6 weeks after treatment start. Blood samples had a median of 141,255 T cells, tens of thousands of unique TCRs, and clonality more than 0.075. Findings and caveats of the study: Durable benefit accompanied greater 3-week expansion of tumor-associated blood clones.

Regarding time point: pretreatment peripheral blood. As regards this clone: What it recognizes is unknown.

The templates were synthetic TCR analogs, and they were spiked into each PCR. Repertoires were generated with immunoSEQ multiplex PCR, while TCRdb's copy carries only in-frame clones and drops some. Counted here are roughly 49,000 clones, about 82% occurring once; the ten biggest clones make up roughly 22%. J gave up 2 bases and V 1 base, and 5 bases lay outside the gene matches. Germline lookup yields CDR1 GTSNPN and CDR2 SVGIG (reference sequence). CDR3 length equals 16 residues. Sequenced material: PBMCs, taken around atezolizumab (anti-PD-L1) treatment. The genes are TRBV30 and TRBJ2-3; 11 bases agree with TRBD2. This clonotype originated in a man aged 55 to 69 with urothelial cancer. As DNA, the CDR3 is TGTGCCTGGAGTGCCCTAGCGGGGGGATTCACAGATACGCAGTATTTT. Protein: CAWSALAGGFTDTQYF.